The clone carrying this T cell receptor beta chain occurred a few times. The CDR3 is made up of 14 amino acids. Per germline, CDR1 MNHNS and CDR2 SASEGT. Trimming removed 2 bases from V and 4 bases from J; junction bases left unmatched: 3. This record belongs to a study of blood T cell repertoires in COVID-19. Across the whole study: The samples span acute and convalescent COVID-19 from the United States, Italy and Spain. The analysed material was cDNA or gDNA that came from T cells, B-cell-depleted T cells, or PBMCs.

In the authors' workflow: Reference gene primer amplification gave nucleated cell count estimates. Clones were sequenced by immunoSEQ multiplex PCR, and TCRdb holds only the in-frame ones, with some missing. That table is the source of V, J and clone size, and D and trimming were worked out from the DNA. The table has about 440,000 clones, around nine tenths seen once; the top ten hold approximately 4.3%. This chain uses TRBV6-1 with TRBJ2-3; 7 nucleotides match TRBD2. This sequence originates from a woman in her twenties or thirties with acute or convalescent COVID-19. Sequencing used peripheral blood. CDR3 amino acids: CASSEQAGADTQYF. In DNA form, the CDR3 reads TGTGCCAGCAGTGAACAGGCGGGGGCAGATACGCAGTATTTT.